The TCR beta chain described here comes from a study of T cell responses to AZD1222 COVID-19 vaccine. Comments on this clone: Antigen specificity is unknown.

Broader study findings: It should be noted that donors were predominantly white British and more often female, and clonal diversity was possibly underestimated. An increase in Spike-specific TCR breadth and depth was observed after two AZD1222 doses. Distributed over spike, vaccine-associated CD4 TCRs predominated at 160-218 and 743-854. Reportedly, nearly half of unique spike TCRs recognized epitopes outside B.1.351/B.1.1.7 mutations.

Sequencing used immunoSEQ multiplex PCR; TCRdb keeps in-frame clones, though not all of them. The sample yields approximately 190,000 clones, about 94% seen once. In germline, CDR1 is SGHTA, CDR2 FQGTGA. CDR3 length: 15 amino acids. Trimming pared 5 bases from V and 4 bases from J, leaving 15 bases between. This rearrangement joins TRBV7-3 to TRBJ2-1; D is undetermined. The TCR originated in an adult who received the AZD1222 COVID-19 vaccine. Specimen: peripheral blood, collected 28 days after the second AZD1222 dose. The CDR3 reads CASSPPGSPYNEQFF. As DNA, the CDR3 is TGTGCCAGCAGCCCCCCGGGTAGTCCGTACAATGAGCAGTTCTTC.